The 12 T cell receptor beta chains given below trace back to one sample, sequenced in a study of T cell responses to AZD1222 COVID-19 vaccine. Some clones are missing from TCRdb's copy, which holds only in-frame ones; the method was immunoSEQ multiplex PCR. Of tens of thousands of clones listed, roughly 93% are singletons. The material sequenced was peripheral blood, taken on day 0 of AZD1222 vaccination. These receptors came from an adult in good health.

The chain joins TRBV13 to TRBJ2-5; D remains ambiguous. The V gene lost 0 bases and the J gene lost 10 bases, with 12 bases spanning the gap. CDR3 length: 13 residues. In germline, CDR1 is PRHDT, CDR2 FYEKMQ (reference sequence). The chain's CDR3 is CASSLGLSGDQYF. CDR3 bases: TGTGCCAGCAGCTTAGGTTTATCGGGCGACCAGTACTTC.

The V and J genes are TRBV6-5 and TRBJ2-1; 8 nucleotides agree with TRBD2. With V trimmed by 0 bases and J by 9 bases, 10 bases remained unmatched. Germline CDR1 MNHEY, CDR2 SVGAGI. CDR3 size: 16 residues. The CDR3 reads CASSYSGRGGLSEQFF. The CDR3 region has the DNA TGTGCCAGCAGTTACTCCGGACGGGGGGGCCTTAGTGAGCAGTTCTTC.

The chain carries TRBV5-4 and TRBJ1-5, with D possibly matching TRBD1 (5 bases). V shed 6 bases and J shed 10 bases, with 20 bases lying between them. The CDR3 length is 14 residues. CDR1 and CDR2 (germline): SGHNT, YYREEE (reference sequence). The CDR3 protein is CASKRDPSSGPQHF. The CDR3 DNA reads as TGTGCCAGCAAGAGGGACCCCAGTTCGGGACCCCAGCATTTT.

The CDR3 DNA sequence: TGTGCCAGCAGCCGTACCGCGGACCCGACCGCCACAGATACGCAGTATTTT. Translating gives CASSRTADPTATDTQYF. V usage is TRBV3-1 (or the pseudogene TRBV3-2) and J usage is TRBJ2-3; D unresolved. Germline V gene sequence: CDR1 LGHDT, CDR2 YNNKEL (reference sequence). The germline V and J ends were trimmed by 4 bases and 2 bases, with 19 bases remaining between them. The CDR3 sequence is 17 residues long.

The rearrangement links TRBV19 to TRBJ1-2; a weak D match, TRBD1 (6 bases). This CDR3 spans 14 amino acids. Deletions cut 7 bases from V and 4 bases from J, with 16 bases between. Germline CDR1 reads LNHDA; CDR2 reads SQIVND (reference sequence). CDR3 coding DNA: TGTGCCAGTAAAGTTTTAGGGGGTGGCTATGGCTACACCTTC. It yields the protein CASKVLGGGYGYTF.

The J gene is TRBJ1-5, the V gene TRBV5-1; possibly TRBD1 for D (6 bases). V lost 3 bases, J lost 1 base, and 11 bases lay in between. Germline CDR1 SGHRS, CDR2 YFSETQ. CDR3 length equals 15 residues. This CDR3 is CASSSTGLSNQPQHF. The CDR3 DNA follows: TGCGCCAGCAGCTCTACAGGGTTAAGCAATCAGCCCCAGCATTTT.

V usage is TRBV5-1 and J usage is TRBJ1-2; possibly TRBD1 for D (6 bases). V shed 7 bases and J shed 6 bases, with 19 bases lying between them. The CDR3 contains 14 residues. Per germline, CDR1 SGHRS and CDR2 YFSETQ. The CDR3 sequence is CASRDGYRVNGYTF. CDR3 DNA: TGCGCCAGCCGGGACGGGTACAGGGTGAATGGCTACACCTTC. Variable domain in full (rest from reference TRBV5-1 and TRBJ1-2): KAGVTQTPRYLIKTRGQQVTLSCSPISGHRSVSWYQQTPGQGLQFLFEYFSETQRNKGNFPGRFSGRQFSNSRSEMNVSTLELGDSALYLCASRDGYRVNGYTFGSGTRLTVV.

V and J are TRBV15 and TRBJ2-2; 10 bases match TRBD1. Germline CDR1 is LNHNV and CDR2 is YYDKDF (reference sequence). The CDR3 loop spans 15 amino acids. V shed 2 bases and J 9 bases; nucleotides not matched to a gene: 6. CDR3 nucleotide sequence: TGTGCCACCAGCAGACTAGACAGGGGGCGCCGGGAGCTGTTTTTT. This codes for CATSRLDRGRRELFF.

The gene calls are TRBV12-3 or TRBV12-4 and TRBJ1-2; no reliable D call. V shed 5 bases and J shed 3 bases, with 10 bases lying between them. This CDR3 has 13 amino acids. CDR3 coding DNA: TGTGCCAGCAGTCAAGAGGTCTACTATGGCTACACCTTC. Protein product: CASSQEVYYGYTF.

The V and J genes are TRBV18 and TRBJ2-1, with D perhaps matching TRBD2 (7 bases). Trimming took 8 bases from V and 0 from J, leaving 11 bases between them. The length of the CDR3 is 14 residues. Germline values: CDR1 KGHSH, CDR2 LQKENI. The CDR3, as DNA: TGTGCCAGCCGCGGGGGCTACTCCTACAATGAGCAGTTCTTC. It specifies CASRGGYSYNEQFF.

Concerning this clone: Within the sample, other DNA sequences also encode this same CDR3. V gene TRBV5-4 combines with J gene TRBJ1-4, with 9 nucleotides matching TRBD1. Per germline, CDR1 SGHNT and CDR2 YYREEE (reference sequence). V trimming: 3 bases; J trimming: 4 bases; junction bases outside the gene matches: 4. The CDR3 runs 15 residues. The CDR3 DNA follows: TGTGCCAGCAGCTCAAACAGGGGGCTTAATGAAAAACTGTTTTTT. Translated, it gives CASSSNRGLNEKLFF.

V gene TRBV7-9 combines with J gene TRBJ1-5; D is uncertain. Looked up from germline, CDR1 is SEHNR and CDR2 is FQNEAQ (reference sequence). The V end was cut by 4 bases, the J end by 3 bases, with 4 bases between. The CDR3 is made up of 12 amino acids. In nucleotides, the CDR3 is TGTGCCAGCAGCTCGGACAATCAGCCCCAGCATTTT. Translated, it gives CASSSDNQPQHF.